These 10 T cell receptor beta chains were all obtained from the same sample, sequenced in a study of blood T cell repertoires in COVID-19. Assay: immunoSEQ multiplex PCR; the TCRdb copy retains only in-frame clones and omits some. Here the sample spans about 200,000 clones, approximately 90% being singletons. Sample: peripheral blood. The receptors originated from a man aged 55 to 70 with COVID-19, enrolled during active disease.

V and J are TRBV6-1 and TRBJ1-1; D uncertain. V shed 3 bases and J shed 0 bases, with 20 bases lying between them. The germline V gene encodes CDR1 MNHNS and CDR2 SASEGT. CDR3 size: 18 residues. CDR3 amino acids: CASSEPEWQEPLNTEAFF. CDR3 in DNA: TGTGCCAGCAGTGAGCCTGAGTGGCAGGAACCACTGAACACTGAAGCTTTCTTT.

The genes are TRBV10-3 and TRBJ2-7; TRBD1 is a possible D gene (5 bases). Germline values: CDR1 ENHRY, CDR2 SYGVKD. The CDR3 contains 16 residues. The ends were cut back, 0 bases at V and 0 bases at J, with 12 bases in the middle. The CDR3: CAISESMTANSYEQYF. As DNA, the CDR3 is TGTGCCATCAGTGAGTCGATGACAGCAAACTCCTACGAGCAGTACTTC.

This chain connects TRBV19 to TRBJ2-1; possibly TRBD1 for D (5 bases). V was shortened by 4 bases and J by 4 bases, with 8 bases between the two germline ends. CDR3 size: 13 residues. CDR1 and CDR2 (germline): LNHDA, SQIVND (reference sequence). For the CDR3, the DNA is TGTGCCAGTAGTAAAGGGGTGTACAATGAGCAGTTCTTC. This encodes CASSKGVYNEQFF.

The gene calls are TRBV7-9 and TRBJ1-1; 7 bases match TRBD1. This CDR3 contains 13 residues. J lost 8 bases, V lost 6 bases, and 9 bases had no gene match. The germline V gene encodes CDR1 SEHNR and CDR2 FQNEAQ (reference sequence). CDR3 coding DNA: TGTGCCAGCAGTTCAACAGGGGCCGCCGAAGCTTTCTTT. Its translation is CASSSTGAAEAFF. Full variable domain (outside the CDR3, taken from reference TRBV7-9 and TRBJ1-1): DTGVSQNPRHKITKRGQNVTFRCDPISEHNRLYWYRQTLGQGPEFLTYFQNEAQLEKSRLLSDRFSAERPKGSFSTLEIQRTEQGDSAMYLCASSSTGAAEAFFGQGTRLTVV.

This chain links TRBV3-1 (or the pseudogene TRBV3-2) with TRBJ2-1, with TRBD1 matching over 9 bases. V was clipped by 3 bases and J by 2 bases; unmatched bases: 11. Looked up from germline, CDR1 is LGHDT and CDR2 is YNNKEL (reference sequence). The CDR3 is made up of 18 amino acids. The CDR3 nucleotides are TGTGCCAGCAGCCACCTCGCTTGGGGACAGGGACCCTACAATGAGCAGTTCTTC. Its protein product is CASSHLAWGQGPYNEQFF.

This sequence joins TRBV27 and TRBJ2-1, with D unclear. There are 13 residues in the CDR3. CDR1 is MNHEY, CDR2 SMNVEV, per germline (reference sequence). Trimming removed 6 bases at V and 1 base at J, with 7 bases between. The CDR3 reads CASSRPSYNEQFF. The CDR3 region has the DNA TGTGCCAGCAGCCGTCCGTCCTACAATGAGCAGTTCTTC.

The chain employs TRBV4-2 and TRBJ2-1, with TRBD2 identical over 8 bases. The V segment lost 0 bases and the J segment 5 bases; nucleotides outside the gene matches: 15. This CDR3 has 19 residues. The germline CDR1 and CDR2 sequences are LGHNA and YNFKEQ. CDR3 sequence reads: CASSQDSSGGVLANNEQFF. CDR3 nucleotides: TGTGCCAGCAGCCAAGATTCCAGCGGGGGAGTACTAGCCAACAATGAGCAGTTCTTC.

This clone was recorded only once. The chain links TRBV2 to TRBJ1-1; D is undetermined. Germline V gives CDR1 SNHLY, CDR2 FYNNEI. With 2 bases removed from V and 6 bases from J, the gap between germline ends came to 4 bases. CDR3 length equals 11 residues. The CDR3: CASSELSEAFF. CDR3 in DNA: TGTGCCAGCAGTGAACTCTCTGAAGCTTTCTTT.

The chain joins TRBV29-1 to TRBJ2-7; 12 positions match TRBD1. Trimming took 7 bases from V and 7 from J; bases not matched to a gene: 8. CDR1 is SQVTM, CDR2 ANQGSEA, per germline. CDR3 length: 13 amino acids. Here the CDR3 reads CSAVGTGGREQYF. CDR3 nucleotides: TGCAGCGCCGTGGGGACAGGGGGCCGGGAGCAGTACTTC.

V and J are TRBV7-2 and TRBJ2-3; 10 bases align to TRBD2. The length of the CDR3 is 15 residues. Germline trimming cut 2 bases from V and 6 bases from J; bases unmatched to any gene: 5. Germline assignment: CDR1 SGHTA and CDR2 FQGNSA. The CDR3, as DNA: TGTGCCAGCAGCTTAAGAAGCGGGGGGGAGGATACGCAGTATTTT. Translated, it gives CASSLRSGGEDTQYF. The variable domain in full, with the rest retrieved from reference TRBV7-2 and TRBJ2-3, is GAGVSQSPSNKVTEKGKDVELRCDPISGHTALYWYRQSLGQGLEFLIYFQGNSAPDKSGLPSDRFSAERTGGSVSTLTIQRTQQEDSAVYLCASSLRSGGEDTQYFGPGTRLTVL.